This T cell receptor (beta chain) stems from a study of blood T cells in healthy people across ages. Regarding the study as a whole: The study could not conclusively compare naive and antigen-experienced cells, given its unsorted PBMCs. Roughly linearly, TCR beta diversity per million T cells fell as age increased.

About this clonotype itself: No antigen is known for it.

Next came a second PCR, run for roughly 6 to 11 cycles, which used a sample-barcoded 5' primer along with a J-beta primer mix. TCRdb reprocessed the 5' RACE reads via MiXCR and lists one record per CDR3 protein. The sample holds 1,100,000 or so distinct CDR3 sequences, 45% seen once. Peripheral blood from each donor was collected in a volume of 8 to 10 milliliters. Sample: blood. This clonotype was sampled from a woman aged 55-75 years in good health.

The CDR3 DNA sequence: TGTGCCTGGAGTGCGGACAGGCCCAACTATGGCTACACCTTC. It translates to CAWSADRPNYGYTF. The chain combines TRBV30 with TRBJ1-2; 7 bases map to TRBD1. V shed 1 base and J 2 bases; nucleotides not matched to a gene: 4. The CDR3 loop spans 14 amino acids. Germline-derived CDR1 and CDR2 are GTSNPN and SVGIG (reference sequence).